This T cell receptor (beta chain) was obtained from a study of blood T cell repertoires in COVID-19. Ages ranged from about 18 to 89 years, with residence in under 25 US areas. Cohort allocation depended upon clinical history that participants reported. This CDR3 region has 13 residues. The germline V gene encodes CDR1 MNHEY and CDR2 SVGAGI. Germline trimming cut 11 bases from V and 5 bases from J; bases unmatched to any gene: 11. Repertoires were generated with immunoSEQ multiplex PCR, while TCRdb's copy carries only in-frame clones and drops some. The table includes 300,000 to 350,000 clones, around 90% detected once.

V usage is TRBV6-5 and J usage is TRBJ2-5, with TRBD1 matching over 7 bases. Sequencing was carried out using PBMCs or T cells enriched from blood (not recorded which). This clonotype was sampled from a woman under 30 who had recovered from COVID-19. The DNA of the CDR3 is TGTGCCCTGAAAGGGGGCGGGTGGGAGACCCAGTACTTC. Translating gives CALKGGGWETQYF.